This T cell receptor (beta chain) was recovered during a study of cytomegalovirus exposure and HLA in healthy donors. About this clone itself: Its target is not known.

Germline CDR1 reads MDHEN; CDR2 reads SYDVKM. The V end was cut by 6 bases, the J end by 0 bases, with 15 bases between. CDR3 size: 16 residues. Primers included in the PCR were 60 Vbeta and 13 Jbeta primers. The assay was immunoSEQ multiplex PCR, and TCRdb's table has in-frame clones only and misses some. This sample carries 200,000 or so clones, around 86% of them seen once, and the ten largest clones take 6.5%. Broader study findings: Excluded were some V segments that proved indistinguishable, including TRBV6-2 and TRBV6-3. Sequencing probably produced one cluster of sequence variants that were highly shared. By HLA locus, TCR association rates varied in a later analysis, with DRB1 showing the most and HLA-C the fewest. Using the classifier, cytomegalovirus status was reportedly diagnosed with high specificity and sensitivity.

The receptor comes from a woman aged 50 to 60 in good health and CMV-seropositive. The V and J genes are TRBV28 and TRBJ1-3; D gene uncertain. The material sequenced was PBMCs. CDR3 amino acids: CASRSEAAISGNTIYF. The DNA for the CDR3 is TGTGCCAGCAGATCCGAGGCAGCTATCTCTGGAAACACCATATATTTT.